The clone carrying this TCR beta chain occurred once. The data were obtained in a study of control samples from healthy donors and cancer patients. Here immunoSEQ multiplex PCR was the method, and the copy in TCRdb shows in-frame clones only, minus some. The sample includes more than 95,000 clones, about 94% of them seen just once. The receptor's source is a man between 25 and 39 years old in good health. Sequenced sample: blood.

The CDR3 DNA sequence: TGTGCCAGCAGCGGGGACAGTCCCAATCAGCCCCAGCATTTT. As protein: CASSGDSPNQPQHF. The chain links TRBV2 to TRBJ1-5, with TRBD1 matching 7 bases. CDR1 and CDR2 from the germline V gene are SNHLY and FYNNEI. Trimming took 6 bases from V and 3 from J; bases not matched to a gene: 5. The CDR3 totals 14 residues.